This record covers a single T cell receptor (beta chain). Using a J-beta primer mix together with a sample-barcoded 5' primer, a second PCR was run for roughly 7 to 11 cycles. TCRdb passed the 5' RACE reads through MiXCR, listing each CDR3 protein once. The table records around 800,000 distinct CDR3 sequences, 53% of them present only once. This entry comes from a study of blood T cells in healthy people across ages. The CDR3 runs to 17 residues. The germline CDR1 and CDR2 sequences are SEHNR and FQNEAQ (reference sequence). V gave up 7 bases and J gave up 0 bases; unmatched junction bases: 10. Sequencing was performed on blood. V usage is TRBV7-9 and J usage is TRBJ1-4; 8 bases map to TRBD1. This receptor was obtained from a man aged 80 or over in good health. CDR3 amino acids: CASTRPGQEATNEKLFF. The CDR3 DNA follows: TGTGCCAGCACCCGGCCGGGACAGGAAGCAACTAATGAAAAACTGTTTTTT.